These 30 T cell receptor beta chains were sequenced from one sample in a study of blood T cell repertoires in COVID-19. TCRdb keeps only in-frame clones here, not all; method: immunoSEQ multiplex PCR. The table has roughly 400,000 clones, about 89% seen once. The sequenced material came from peripheral blood. These receptors were obtained from a woman aged 60-75 years with COVID-19, enrolled during active disease.

The V and J genes are TRBV27 and TRBJ1-2; D gene uncertain. Germline loops: CDR1 MNHEY, CDR2 SMNVEV (reference sequence). V lost 0 bases and J 4 bases, leaving 9 bases between the germline ends. CDR3 length equals 14 residues. The chain's CDR3 is CASSLSQSFYGYTF. The DNA for the CDR3 is TGTGCCAGCAGTTTATCACAGTCCTTCTATGGCTACACCTTC.

The CDR3 spells CASSTRGQGDGSPLHF. CDR3 sequence (DNA): TGCGCCAGCAGCACGAGAGGACAGGGGGATGGTTCACCCCTCCACTTT. The chain uses TRBV5-1 and TRBJ1-6; 10 nucleotides align to TRBD1. The CDR3 covers 16 residues. Germline V gene lookup returns CDR1 SGHRS and CDR2 YFSETQ. J was trimmed by 9 bases and V by 4 bases; bases with no gene match: 10.

The chain recombines TRBV5-4 with TRBJ1-2; tentative D call: TRBD1 (5 bases). Per the germline V gene, CDR1 is SGHNT and CDR2 is YYREEE (reference sequence). Between the trimmed V and J ends, which lost 4 bases and 4 bases, there was a span of 11 bases. The CDR3 sequence is 13 residues long. The CDR3 spells CASSQGQGYGYTF. CDR3 DNA sequence: TGTGCCAGCAGCCAAGGACAAGGCTATGGCTACACCTTC.

The chain joins TRBV3-1 (or the pseudogene TRBV3-2) to TRBJ1-4, with 8 positions matching TRBD1. Germline CDR1 and CDR2: LGHDT and YNNKEL (reference sequence). Trimming cost V 5 bases and J 4 bases; bases outside gene matches: 6. CDR3 size: 15 residues. The CDR3 loop reads CASSFTGGGNEKLFF. In DNA form, the CDR3 reads TGTGCCAGCAGCTTCACAGGGGGTGGTAATGAAAAACTGTTTTTT.

The chain couples TRBV7-9 to TRBJ1-1, with D uncertain. The germline gives CDR1 SEHNR, CDR2 FQNEAQ (reference sequence). The CDR3 has 13 residues. Deletions cut 4 bases from V and 2 bases from J, with 8 bases between. The CDR3 region is CASSWTFNTEAFF. CDR3 nucleotide sequence: TGTGCCAGCAGCTGGACTTTTAACACTGAAGCTTTCTTT.

The chain joins TRBV5-5 to TRBJ2-2; weak D call: TRBD1 (5 bases). V lost 4 bases and J 0 bases, leaving 10 bases between the germline ends. This CDR3 contains 15 residues. Germline V gene lookup returns CDR1 SGHKS and CDR2 YYEKEE (reference sequence). CDR3 in DNA: TGTGCCAGCAGCAACCAGGGTGCGAACACCGGGGAGCTGTTTTTT. As protein: CASSNQGANTGELFF. The full variable domain, its missing parts supplied by reference TRBV5-5 and TRBJ2-2, is DAGVTQSPTHLIKTRGQQVTLRCSPISGHKSVSWYQQVLGQGPQFIFQYYEKEERGRGNFPDRFSARQFPNYSSELNVNALLLGDSALYLCASSNQGANTGELFFGEGSRLTVL.

The rearrangement uses TRBV30 and TRBJ1-4, with TRBD1 identical over 10 bases. This CDR3 is built from 14 residues. V lost 0 bases, J lost 7 bases, and 2 bases stayed unmatched. CDR1 is GTSNPN, CDR2 SVGIG, per germline (reference sequence). Written as DNA, the CDR3 is TGTGCCTGGAGTGTCAGGACAGGGGGTGAAAAACTGTTTTTT. Translating gives CAWSVRTGGEKLFF.

The chain uses TRBV6-5 and TRBJ2-3, with D perhaps matching TRBD2 (5 bases). The CDR3 contains 14 residues. Trimming took 7 bases from V and 2 from J, leaving 13 bases between them. Germline values: CDR1 MNHEY, CDR2 SVGAGI. This CDR3 reads CASNKRDTTDTQYF. The CDR3 coding sequence is TGTGCCAGCAATAAGAGGGATACCACAGATACGCAGTATTTT.

The V call is TRBV3-1 (or the pseudogene TRBV3-2), the J call TRBJ2-7; maybe TRBD1 (6 bases). V lost 0 bases and J lost 8, with 20 bases in between. The CDR3 length is 16 residues. Germline V gene data show CDR1 as LGHDT and CDR2 as YNNKEL (reference sequence). For the CDR3, the DNA is TGTGCCAGCAGCCAAGATCAAGGCAGGGGCCTTGGAAAGCAGTACTTC. The encoded protein is CASSQDQGRGLGKQYF.

This chain connects TRBV18 to TRBJ1-2; TRBD1 matches 12 bases. This CDR3 spans 17 amino acids. Germline V gene lookup returns CDR1 KGHSH and CDR2 LQKENI. The trim removed 3 bases at V and 4 bases at J, leaving 9 bases unmatched. CDR3 nucleotide sequence: TGTGCCAGCTCACCGGGACAGGGGGCCATGAGGGGCTATGGCTACACCTTC. This encodes CASSPGQGAMRGYGYTF. Variable domain in full (rest from reference TRBV18 and TRBJ1-2): NAGVMQNPRHLVRRRGQEARLRCSPMKGHSHVYWYRQLPEEGLKFMVYLQKENIIDESGMPKERFSAEFPKEGPSILRIQQVVRGDSAAYFCASSPGQGAMRGYGYTFGSGTRLTVV.

The CDR3 protein is CASSLRGGRSPLHF. DNA of the CDR3: TGTGCCAGCAGCCTCCGAGGGGGACGTTCACCCCTCCACTTT. This rearrangement joins TRBV7-2 to TRBJ1-6, with a weak D call TRBD1 (6 bases). Germline CDR1 reads SGHTA; CDR2 reads FQGNSA. V lost 5 bases and J lost 9, with 14 bases in between. This CDR3 region has 14 residues.

This clone was observed a few times. The gene calls are TRBV7-9 and TRBJ2-7; 11 nucleotides match TRBD1. The CDR3 consists of 15 residues. V lost 2 bases and J lost 3; bases outside the gene matches: 3. Germline assignment: CDR1 SEHNR and CDR2 FQNEAQ (reference sequence). The CDR3 DNA reads TGTGCCAGCAGCTTACCGGGACAGGGGGTCTACGAGCAGTACTTC. Its translation: CASSLPGQGVYEQYF. The whole variable domain, remainder taken from reference TRBV7-9 and TRBJ2-7, is DTGVSQNPRHKITKRGQNVTFRCDPISEHNRLYWYRQTLGQGPEFLTYFQNEAQLEKSRLLSDRFSAERPKGSFSTLEIQRTEQGDSAMYLCASSLPGQGVYEQYFGPGTRLTVT.

The rearrangement links TRBV2 to TRBJ2-7, with D possibly TRBD1 on 6 matching bases. Per the germline V gene, CDR1 is SNHLY and CDR2 is FYNNEI. Trimming left V 4 bases short and J 5 bases short, with 15 bases between. CDR3 length: 14 residues. The CDR3, as DNA: TGTGCCAGCAGTGTTGACAGGAACTTGGACGAGCAGTACTTC. Translating gives CASSVDRNLDEQYF.

The J gene is TRBJ1-1, the V gene TRBV5-1; D perhaps matches TRBD1 (5 bases). The CDR3 covers 13 residues. Germline V lookup: CDR1 SGHRS, CDR2 YFSETQ. V was trimmed by 5 bases and J by 5 bases, leaving 13 bases between them. CDR3: CASRSGLGTEAFF. CDR3 coding DNA: TGCGCCAGCAGATCAGGGCTTGGAACTGAAGCTTTCTTT.

The count of this clone is one. A read error may produce the germline difference seen at one junction end. The chain has TRBV7-8 and TRBJ1-1; D gene ambiguous. The CDR3 has 13 residues. Germline CDR1 reads SGHVS; CDR2 reads FQNEAQ. CDR3 DNA: TGTGCCAGCACCTTAGTCCTCAACACTGAAGCTTTCTTT. The encoded protein is CASTLVLNTEAFF.

The CDR3 DNA follows: TGCGCCAGCAGCTTGGGGAGGGGCCGGACGGGGGATACGCAGTATTTT. Residues: CASSLGRGRTGDTQYF. The chain recombines TRBV5-1 with TRBJ2-3; the D gene is possibly TRBD2 (6 bases). CDR3 length equals 16 residues. Germline CDR1 is SGHRS and CDR2 is YFSETQ. The germline V and J ends were trimmed by 0 bases and 6 bases, with 17 bases remaining between them.

This rearrangement joins TRBV6-2 or TRBV6-3 to TRBJ2-3; no definite D call. Per germline, CDR1 MNHEY and CDR2 SVGEGT. V lost 6 bases to trimming and J lost 6 bases, with 7 bases between them. This CDR3 region has 11 residues. The CDR3 coding sequence is TGTGCCAGCAGCACCCGGGATACGCAGTATTTT. This codes for CASSTRDTQYF.

This sequence joins TRBV5-4 and TRBJ2-2; the match to TRBD2 covers 12 bases. Germline values: CDR1 SGHNT, CDR2 YYREEE (reference sequence). The length of the CDR3 is 16 residues. The trim removed 3 bases at V and 6 bases at J, leaving 6 bases unmatched. CDR3 residues: CASSSSSGGASGELFF. The CDR3 DNA sequence: TGTGCCAGCAGCTCTTCTAGCGGGGGGGCCTCCGGGGAGCTGTTTTTT.

This clone showed up just a few times. The chain joins TRBV27 to TRBJ2-7; D gene unclear. Germline CDR1 MNHEY, CDR2 SMNVEV (reference sequence). The CDR3 has 14 amino acids. The ends were cut back, 4 bases at V and 6 bases at J, with 16 bases in the middle. The CDR3 sequence: CASSSGVRLFEQYF. CDR3 DNA: TGTGCCAGCAGTTCGGGTGTGCGACTTTTCGAGCAGTACTTC.

This clone was found once. This chain links TRBV30 with TRBJ2-5; D gene ambiguous. CDR1 GTSNPN and CDR2 SVGIG come from the germline V gene (reference sequence). The CDR3 consists of 10 residues. The CDR3 coding sequence is TGTGCATATGCGTCGGAGACCCAGTACTTC. Encoded protein: CAYASETQYF.

Remarks on this clone: The identical CDR3 is also encoded by other nucleotide sequences in the sample. The chain combines TRBV5-5 with TRBJ1-1; D unresolved. The V gene lost 0 bases and the J gene lost 1 base, with 4 bases spanning the gap. CDR1 and CDR2 (germline): SGHKS, YYEKEE (reference sequence). The CDR3 contains 13 residues. The CDR3 region has the DNA TGTGCCAGCAGCTTGGCAGGGAACACTGAAGCTTTCTTT. Translation: CASSLAGNTEAFF. Full variable domain (remainder filled in from reference TRBV5-5 and TRBJ1-1): DAGVTQSPTHLIKTRGQQVTLRCSPISGHKSVSWYQQVLGQGPQFIFQYYEKEERGRGNFPDRFSARQFPNYSSELNVNALLLGDSALYLCASSLAGNTEAFFGQGTRLTVV.

V gene TRBV2 combines with J gene TRBJ1-3; 9 nucleotides align to TRBD1. V lost 6 bases and J lost 4; bases outside the gene matches: 10. This CDR3 has 16 residues. From germline, CDR1 is SNHLY and CDR2 FYNNEI. The CDR3: CASSKLQGAAGNTIYF. DNA of the CDR3: TGTGCCAGCAGCAAACTACAGGGGGCTGCCGGAAACACCATATATTTT.

CDR3 amino acids: CATSSGQSTGNTIYF. In DNA, the CDR3 is TGTGCCACCAGCAGCGGACAGTCCACTGGAAACACCATATATTTT. The chain has TRBV15 and TRBJ1-3; weak D call: TRBD1 (6 bases). Germline lookup yields CDR1 LNHNV and CDR2 YYDKDF (reference sequence). V was clipped by 3 bases and J by 2 bases, with 11 bases between them. This CDR3 contains 15 residues.

Only one count was recorded for this clone. The V and J genes are TRBV5-8 and TRBJ2-3, with TRBD1 as a possible D gene (6 bases). The CDR3 length is 15 residues. Germline loops: CDR1 SGHTS, CDR2 YDEGEE. Trimming cost V 4 bases and J 3 bases, with 15 bases left between them. The CDR3 coding sequence is TGTGCCAGCAGCCTTCTCAGGGGTGGGACAGATACGCAGTATTTT. Protein: CASSLLRGGTDTQYF.

This clone showed up just once. The chain joins TRBV7-9 to TRBJ2-7; tentative D call: TRBD2 (5 bases). The V gene's germline CDR1 is SEHNR and CDR2 FQNEAQ (reference sequence). Trimming removed 1 base from V and 1 base from J, with 8 bases in between. This CDR3 is built from 14 residues. Written as DNA, the CDR3 is TGTGCCAGCAGCTTAGGGACTCAGTCCTACGAGCAGTACTTC. This encodes CASSLGTQSYEQYF.

The chain has TRBV18 and TRBJ1-2, with 7 bases lining up with TRBD1. V dropped 5 bases and J dropped 1; count of bases not matched to a gene: 1. CDR1 is KGHSH, CDR2 LQKENI, per germline. The CDR3 is made up of 13 amino acids. DNA for the CDR3: TGTGCCAGCTCAAGGGGGCTTAACTATGGCTACACCTTC. Translation: CASSRGLNYGYTF.

The count of this clone is one. The chain couples TRBV11-2 to TRBJ2-7; TRBD1 agrees at 11 bases. V lost 5 bases, J lost 5 bases, and 5 bases stayed unmatched. In germline, CDR1 is SGHAT, CDR2 FQNNGV. The CDR3 sequence is 14 residues long. CDR3 sequence: CASSPGTGGNEQYF. CDR3 bases: TGTGCCAGCAGCCCAGGGACAGGGGGAAACGAGCAGTACTTC.

This clone was observed a few times. The chain combines TRBV2 with TRBJ2-7; D gene unclear. This CDR3 has 15 residues. Trimming removed 2 bases from V and 3 bases from J, with 14 bases in between. Germline CDR1 and CDR2: SNHLY and FYNNEI. The CDR3 bases are TGTGCCAGCAGTGAACTTGAACTTACCTACTACGAGCAGTACTTC. It encodes CASSELELTYYEQYF.

The J gene is TRBJ2-2, the V gene TRBV5-1, with D tentatively TRBD1 (6 bases). Trimming pared 10 bases from V and 4 bases from J, leaving 14 bases between. There are 13 residues in the CDR3. CDR1 is SGHRS and CDR2 is YFSETQ in the germline V gene. This chain's CDR3 is CAREGGCTGELFF. CDR3 in DNA: TGCGCCCGGGAAGGGGGTTGCACCGGGGAGCTGTTTTTT.

The chain links TRBV5-1 to TRBJ1-6; 8 nucleotides agree with TRBD1. Losses at the gene ends were 1 base for V and 4 bases for J; bases not matched to a gene: 4. Looked up from germline, CDR1 is SGHRS and CDR2 is YFSETQ. The CDR3 is 16 amino acids. CDR3 bases: TGCGCCAGCAGCTTGTCAGGGGGCGAATATAATTCACCCCTCCACTTT. It encodes CASSLSGGEYNSPLHF.